The clone carrying this TCR beta chain was found a few times. Its target is not known. The investigators reverse transcribed all of the isolated RNA, so they sequenced expressed TCRB transcripts. Assay used: immunoSEQ multiplex PCR; TCRdb lists only in-frame clones, some missing. The sample has fewer than 200,000 clones, under 9.5% seen once. V lost 5 bases and J lost 8; bases outside the gene matches: 9. The CDR3 runs to 15 residues. Germline V gives CDR1 SGHTA, CDR2 FQGNSA. These data originate in a study of beta chain features in type 1 diabetes. The study, taken as a whole, reports: VDJ junctions from patients with type 1 diabetes contained fewer insertions and more deletions.

The material sequenced was central memory CD4+ T cells from blood. The chain combines TRBV7-2 with TRBJ1-6; TRBD1 matches 7 bases. The origin of this receptor is a man younger than 35 in good health. The CDR3 DNA follows: TGTGCCAGCAGCCCCCGGACAGGTCAACATTCACCCCTCCACTTT. This encodes CASSPRTGQHSPLHF.